The T cell receptor (beta chain) described here comes from a study of vaccination effects on CD4 cells after COVID-19. Study-wide context: Samples gathered post-vaccine arrived a median of 72 days past the second dose.

Only in-frame clones appear in the TCRdb table, and some are missing; sequencing was by immunoSEQ multiplex PCR. This sample has 20,000 to 25,000 clones, with around 69% found just once. Note on this clone: What it recognizes is unknown.

Antigen-specific CD4+ T cells were expanded with viral peptide pools in the ViraFEST assay before sequencing. After less than twelve days in culture, the CD4+ T cells were isolated. Either the BNT162b2 or mRNA-1273 vaccine was given to participants in two doses. In germline, CDR1 is MGHRA, CDR2 YSYEKL. The CDR3 covers 15 residues. Trimming removed 1 base at V and 8 bases at J, with 17 bases between. V usage is TRBV4-1 and J usage is TRBJ1-2, with D uncertain. Sequenced here: CD4+ T cells from PBMCs cultured with HCoV-229E spike peptides, sampled after COVID-19 vaccination. The origin of this receptor is a human donor who received a COVID-19 vaccine. The CDR3 loop reads CASSQVVGFSGGYTF. The CDR3 region has the DNA TGCGCCAGCAGCCAAGTGGTTGGGTTTTCGGGGGGCTACACCTTC.